This entry is about one T cell receptor beta chain. This receptor's antigen is unknown. The input lacks base qualities; no much larger clone sits a single base away. CDR3 length: 15 amino acids, cysteine to phenylalanine. Only the CDR3 part of the read is kept: 45 bases, read in frame from the first base. Via the germline V gene, CDR1 is ENHRY and CDR2 SYGVKD. The germline V end is reduced by 6 bases and the J end by 7 bases; junction bases left unmatched: 8. The data were obtained in a study of T cell responses to AZD1222 COVID-19 vaccine (dated by TCRdb to the early 2020s). Some background on the complete study: A total of 233 trial participants underwent TCR sequencing, of whom 207 received two doses of AZD1222 and roughly 25 received two doses of the MenACWY control vaccine. Trial participants were enrolled by age into 18-55, 56-69 and 70-plus year subgroups, with roughly 160, 29 and 62 TCR-sequenced participants respectively.

Findings and caveats that apply to the study as a whole: After two AZD1222 doses, spike-specific TCR breadth and depth were significantly higher than at day 0 and than in MenACWY recipients. Most participants were white British and females outnumbered males, and the authors suggested that clonal diversity may have been underestimated. No day 14 peak-response samples were available, so repertoires were characterized only after the peak T cell response. Conclusions about previously exposed vaccinees were limited because only 5 or 6 AZD1222 recipients were SARS-CoV-2 seropositive at baseline. Nearly half of unique spike-specific TCRs reportedly recognized epitopes outside regions mutated in the B.1.351 and B.1.1.7 variants. Vaccine-associated CD4 TCRs spanned the whole spike protein, with dominant responses in regions 160-218 and 743-854. The 56-69-year group was small, and its depth increase did not reach significance, likely because of low power.

Taken with the paper, the label for time point translates to: about 28 days (+/-7) after the second vaccine dose. AZD1222 recipients with second doses at about 4 weeks or about 12 weeks were pooled, because spike-specific TCR depth and breadth did not differ between schedules. Vaccinee samples came from UK trials COV001 and COV002, including a single-blind randomized controlled phase 2/3 trial of AZD1222 (ChAdOx1 nCoV-19) in healthy adults. For TCRbeta chain sequencing, PBMC samples were collected from trial participants at day 0 and at day 28 after the second dose. The CDR3 regions of human TCRbeta chains were analyzed by immunosequencing. The original pipeline was this. Repertoire TCRs were matched against a reference library of SARS-CoV-2-specific TCRs generated with the MIRA antigen-specificity platform. Breadth was defined as the fraction of unique TCRs that were SARS-CoV-2-associated, and depth was defined as the fraction of total T cells that were SARS-CoV-2-associated. Each spike-specific TCR was assigned to its reactive spike region and to a CD4 or CD8 class using the MIRA data. Log10-transformed breadth and depth values were compared by one-way ANOVA with Sidak's multiple comparisons tests. TCRdb mirrors the immuneACCESS table, restricted to in-frame sequences. Some clones are absent from its copies; in checked studies, under half trace to an unresolved V gene, and the reason for the others is unknown. The V and J calls and clone size are taken from that table; D and trimming were inferred from the DNA. The sample data list 150,000 to 160,000 clones, and 87% of these were observed just once. The ten largest clones take up just over 9% of the sample.

This sample comprised peripheral blood, obtained 28 days after the second AZD1222 dose. Rearrangement joined TRBV10-3 to TRBJ2-1, with 11 bases aligning to TRBD1. The TCR comes from an adult who received the AZD1222 COVID-19 vaccine. The DNA sequence reads TGTGCCATCAGCGCAGGACAGGGGGCTCCGAATGAGCAGTTCTTC. Translated, it gives CAISAGQGAPNEQFF.